Following are 30 T cell receptor beta chains from one sample sequenced in a study of PD-L1 blockade in urothelial cancer. Profiled with immunoSEQ multiplex PCR; TCRdb holds only in-frame clones, not every one. The repertoire consists of roughly 41,000 clones, with 82% occurring once and the leading ten covering roughly 18%. The sequencing used PBMCs, collected around atezolizumab (anti-PD-L1) treatment. The source of these receptors is a man aged 55-75 years with urothelial cancer.

The chain is built from TRBV6-6 and TRBJ1-1; weak D call: TRBD1 (5 bases). The germline CDR1 and CDR2 sequences are MNHNY and SVGAGI (reference sequence). V was cut by 3 bases and J by 6 bases, with 11 bases left in between. The CDR3 loop spans 13 amino acids. CDR3 amino acids: CASSYSSQAEAFF. For the CDR3, the DNA is TGTGCCAGCAGTTATAGTTCACAGGCTGAAGCTTTCTTT.

The chain employs TRBV11-2 and TRBJ1-1; 10 bases are a match to TRBD1. V lost 1 base to trimming and J lost 0 bases; unmatched junction nucleotides: 2. The germline V gene encodes CDR1 SGHAT and CDR2 FQNNGV. The CDR3 totals 16 residues. The CDR3 coding sequence is TGTGCCAGCAGCTTAGGACAGGGGGCACTGAACACTGAAGCTTTCTTT. Translation gives CASSLGQGALNTEAFF.

J is TRBJ2-1 and V is TRBV19; 12 nucleotides match TRBD2. The ends lost 5 bases at V and 5 bases at J; junction bases unmatched: 1. Germline V gene lookup returns CDR1 LNHDA and CDR2 SQIVND (reference sequence). The CDR3 runs 14 residues. The CDR3 reads CASSSSGGDNEQFF. In DNA, the CDR3 is TGTGCCAGTAGTTCTAGCGGGGGGGACAATGAGCAGTTCTTC.

This clone showed up just a few times. J is TRBJ2-2 and V is TRBV28, with D tentatively TRBD1 (5 bases). Between the trimmed V and J ends, which lost 6 bases and 1 base, there was a span of 12 bases. CDR3 length: 15 residues. Germline V gene lookup returns CDR1 MDHEN and CDR2 SYDVKM. CDR3 nucleotide sequence: TGTGCCAGCAGAATCATAACAGGGAACACCGGGGAGCTGTTTTTT. Its protein is CASRIITGNTGELFF.

V usage is TRBV28 and J usage is TRBJ2-7, with TRBD1 matching over 9 bases. Germline V CDR1 and CDR2: MDHEN, SYDVKM. This CDR3 spans 14 amino acids. V lost 2 bases and J lost 3; bases outside the gene matches: 2. CDR3 in amino acids: CASSLGTGYYEQYF. CDR3 DNA: TGTGCCAGCAGTTTAGGGACAGGGTACTACGAGCAGTACTTC.

V and J are TRBV5-1 and TRBJ2-3; 10 bases align to TRBD1. This CDR3 has 17 residues. The V gene end was trimmed by 0 bases and the J gene end by 5 bases; junction bases not matched to a gene: 9. Per the germline V gene, CDR1 is SGHRS and CDR2 is YFSETQ. The CDR3 region is CASSLAETGGAKDTQYF. The CDR3 DNA follows: TGCGCCAGCAGCTTGGCAGAGACAGGGGGCGCGAAAGATACGCAGTATTTT. Combining the CDR3 with reference TRBV5-1 and TRBJ2-3 gives the whole variable domain KAGVTQTPRYLIKTRGQQVTLSCSPISGHRSVSWYQQTPGQGLQFLFEYFSETQRNKGNFPGRFSGRQFSNSRSEMNVSTLELGDSALYLCASSLAETGGAKDTQYFGPGTRLTVL.

V is TRBV6-6 and J is TRBJ1-1; a possible D gene is TRBD1 (6 bases). The CDR3 totals 14 residues. With 7 bases removed from V and 0 bases from J, the gap between germline ends came to 12 bases. Germline values: CDR1 MNHNY, CDR2 SVGAGI (reference sequence). CDR3 amino acids: CASTSQGLNTEAFF. CDR3 DNA: TGTGCCAGCACATCACAGGGACTGAACACTGAAGCTTTCTTT.

J is TRBJ2-7 and V is TRBV7-2; possibly TRBD1 for D (6 bases). The CDR3 spans 17 residues. Germline assignment: CDR1 SGHTA and CDR2 FQGNSA. The V and J ends lost 3 bases and 3 bases respectively, with 21 bases between them. The CDR3 loop is CASSLGAAAGTNYEQYF. In DNA, the CDR3 is TGTGCCAGCAGCTTGGGGGCCGCTGCAGGGACCAACTACGAGCAGTACTTC.

The chain carries TRBV2 and TRBJ1-2, with TRBD1 matching over 8 bases. The CDR3 totals 14 residues. The germline V gene encodes CDR1 SNHLY and CDR2 FYNNEI. V dropped 8 bases and J dropped 7; count of bases not matched to a gene: 12. This CDR3 reads CASLAQGAAGGYTF. The CDR3 bases are TGTGCCAGCTTAGCCCAGGGGGCGGCTGGTGGCTACACCTTC.

The V gene is TRBV21-1, the J gene TRBJ2-7; the table gives TRBD2 as D, unverified against the DNA. TRBV21-1 is a known pseudogene. The CDR3 has 17 amino acids. The DNA of the CDR3 is TGTGCCAGCAGCAAAGGACGGGGAAGGGCAGCTTCCTACGAGCAGTACTTC. Amino acids: CASSKGRGRAASYEQYF.

This clone was counted only a few times. The CDR3 nucleotides read TGTGCCAGCAGTTATCAGGGGAACTATGGCTACACCTTC. This gives the protein CASSYQGNYGYTF. J is TRBJ1-2 and V is TRBV6-5; tentatively, D is TRBD1 (6 bases). Germline values: CDR1 MNHEY, CDR2 SVGAGI. The CDR3 is 13 amino acids. Trimming removed 3 bases at V and 2 bases at J, with 7 bases between.

V gene TRBV15 combines with J gene TRBJ1-4; D remains ambiguous. Trimming pared 5 bases from V and 0 bases from J, leaving 4 bases between. Germline loops: CDR1 LNHNV, CDR2 YYDKDF (reference sequence). This CDR3 has 13 amino acids. The CDR3 nucleotides read TGTGCCACCAGCCAAACAACTAATGAAAAACTGTTTTTT. The encoded protein is CATSQTTNEKLFF.

V is TRBV2 and J is TRBJ2-3; 9 bases fit TRBD1. The junction had 4 bases not matched to a gene; V was cut back by 6 bases and J by 0 bases. Per the germline V gene, CDR1 is SNHLY and CDR2 is FYNNEI. The CDR3 is 15 residues long. CDR3 sequence (DNA): TGTGCCAGCAGCCGGGACAGGGTGAGCACAGATACGCAGTATTTT. It codes for CASSRDRVSTDTQYF.

This chain links TRBV6-5 with TRBJ1-2; D is ambiguous. The CDR3 totals 14 residues. Germline-derived CDR1 and CDR2 are MNHEY and SVGAGI. Between the trimmed V and J ends, which lost 2 bases and 1 base, there was a span of 8 bases. The CDR3 reads CASSYAAGNYGYTF. CDR3 sequence (DNA): TGTGCCAGCAGTTACGCCGCCGGTAACTATGGCTACACCTTC.

In nucleotides, the CDR3 is TGTGCCAGCTCACCACCGGGACAGGATACGCAGTATTTT. This gives the protein CASSPPGQDTQYF. This chain joins TRBV18 and TRBJ2-3, with TRBD1 matching 7 bases. Per germline, CDR1 KGHSH and CDR2 LQKENI. The CDR3 extends over 13 amino acids. Losses at the gene ends were 0 bases for V and 6 bases for J; bases not matched to a gene: 0.

The chain combines TRBV5-5 with TRBJ2-3; 8 bases align to TRBD2. CDR1 is SGHKS and CDR2 is YYEKEE in the germline V gene (reference sequence). Germline trimming cut 6 bases from V and 4 bases from J; bases unmatched to any gene: 10. The CDR3 runs to 15 residues. CDR3 nucleotides: TGTGCCAGCAACAATGGACTAGCTGGTGCAGATACGCAGTATTTT. Translating gives CASNNGLAGADTQYF.

This chain connects TRBV7-9 to TRBJ1-3, with 7 nucleotides matching TRBD1. With 1 base clipped from V and 4 bases from J, the junction kept 7 bases outside the gene matches. CDR3 length equals 16 residues. The V gene's germline CDR1 is SEHNR and CDR2 FQNEAQ (reference sequence). In DNA, the CDR3 is TGTGCCAGCAGCTTAGGGGGACAGCCTCGGGGAAACACCATATATTTT. Its protein is CASSLGGQPRGNTIYF.

This clone has only one observation. The gene calls are TRBV5-1 and TRBJ2-3; perhaps TRBD1 as D (5 bases). This CDR3 is built from 15 residues. The V gene's germline CDR1 is SGHRS and CDR2 YFSETQ. Trimming cost V 5 bases and J 0 bases, with 13 bases left between them. The CDR3 region has the DNA TGCGCCAGCAGGCCGGACATAGCTAGCACAGATACGCAGTATTTT. This codes for CASRPDIASTDTQYF.

V and J are TRBV5-5 and TRBJ1-2; TRBD1 agrees at 7 bases. The CDR3 is made up of 14 amino acids. Losses at the gene ends were 0 bases for V and 7 bases for J; bases not matched to a gene: 6. Germline loops: CDR1 SGHKS, CDR2 YYEKEE (reference sequence). CDR3 coding DNA: TGTGCCAGCAGCTTGGACCAGGGGGATGGTGGCTACACCTTC. It specifies CASSLDQGDGGYTF.

The V call is TRBV9, the J call TRBJ2-1; 9 nucleotides align to TRBD1. With 0 bases clipped from V and 6 bases from J, the junction kept 13 bases outside the gene matches. There are 18 residues in the CDR3. CDR1 is SGDLS and CDR2 is YYNGEE in the germline V gene. For the CDR3, the DNA is TGTGCCAGCAGCGTAGCGGAAGTGGGACAGGGTGGTCGCAATGAGCAGTTCTTC. Amino acid sequence: CASSVAEVGQGGRNEQFF. Full variable domain (missing parts from reference TRBV9 and TRBJ2-1): DSGVTQTPKHLITATGQRVTLRCSPRSGDLSVYWYQQSLDQGLQFLIQYYNGEERAKGNILERFSAQQFPDLHSELNLSSLELGDSALYFCASSVAEVGQGGRNEQFFGPGTRLTVL.

V gene TRBV27 combines with J gene TRBJ2-4; D uncertain. Germline loops: CDR1 MNHEY, CDR2 SMNVEV (reference sequence). The CDR3 is 13 amino acids. V dropped 8 bases and J dropped 5 bases, with 13 bases sitting between them. DNA of the CDR3: TGTGCCAGCTCGTTCATGGGCCAAAACATTCAGTACTTC. Protein sequence: CASSFMGQNIQYF.

The chain joins TRBV19 to TRBJ1-5; 10 nucleotides line up with TRBD1. V dropped 6 bases and J dropped 5; count of bases not matched to a gene: 7. CDR1 and CDR2 from the germline V gene are LNHDA and SQIVND (reference sequence). The CDR3 totals 15 residues. CDR3 sequence (DNA): TGTGCCAGTAGCCCGTACGGACAGGGGGATCAGCCCCAGCATTTT. It yields the protein CASSPYGQGDQPQHF.

The chain employs TRBV28 and TRBJ2-6, with D possibly matching TRBD1 (6 bases). Germline V gene sequence: CDR1 MDHEN, CDR2 SYDVKM. The CDR3 consists of 17 residues. Trimming stripped 7 bases from V and 0 bases from J, with 16 bases between. The CDR3 DNA reads as TGTGCCAGCACCCCGACAGGTTCGAGCTCTGGGGCCAACGTCCTGACTTTC. It yields the protein CASTPTGSSSGANVLTF.

This rearrangement joins TRBV28 to TRBJ1-5, with a possible D match to TRBD1 (5 bases). Trimming stripped 8 bases from V and 0 bases from J, with 11 bases between. The CDR3 extends over 14 amino acids. The germline V gene has CDR1 MDHEN and CDR2 SYDVKM. Here the CDR3 reads CASQGGYSNQPQHF. DNA of the CDR3: TGTGCCAGCCAGGGAGGATATAGCAATCAGCCCCAGCATTTT.

This sequence joins TRBV5-1 and TRBJ2-3; tentatively, D is TRBD1 (6 bases). V dropped 0 bases and J dropped 2 bases, with 10 bases sitting between them. CDR1 SGHRS and CDR2 YFSETQ come from the germline V gene. This CDR3 spans 15 amino acids. DNA of the CDR3: TGCGCCAGCAGCTTGGAGGCAGGGGACACAGATACGCAGTATTTT. Protein: CASSLEAGDTDTQYF.

This sequence joins TRBV2 and TRBJ2-7, with D possibly being TRBD2 (5 bases). Germline loops: CDR1 SNHLY, CDR2 FYNNEI. The CDR3 is made up of 14 amino acids. Trimming removed 6 bases at V and 2 bases at J, with 14 bases between. CDR3: CASRYGVEAYEQYF. In nucleotides, the CDR3 is TGTGCCAGCAGATACGGGGTGGAGGCCTACGAGCAGTACTTC.

This chain joins TRBV28 and TRBJ2-7; the D gene is possibly TRBD1 (6 bases). The germline V and J ends were trimmed by 8 bases and 4 bases, with 21 bases remaining between them. The CDR3 covers 15 residues. The germline V gene encodes CDR1 MDHEN and CDR2 SYDVKM. DNA for the CDR3: TGTGCCAGCGCCCTTATGGGGACGACAGGTTACGAGCAGTACTTC. This codes for CASALMGTTGYEQYF.

This chain joins TRBV27 and TRBJ1-2, with 10 bases that match TRBD1. V was clipped by 5 bases and J by 6 bases; unmatched bases: 12. CDR3 size: 16 residues. Germline V gene lookup returns CDR1 MNHEY and CDR2 SMNVEV (reference sequence). The CDR3 sequence is CASSQNSGTGAHGYTF. For the CDR3, the DNA is TGTGCCAGCAGTCAGAATTCCGGGACAGGGGCACATGGCTACACCTTC.

This sequence joins TRBV4-2 and TRBJ2-3; TRBD2 matches at 9 bases. This CDR3 region has 17 residues. Germline loops: CDR1 LGHNA, CDR2 YNFKEQ. V lost 1 base to trimming and J lost 5 bases; unmatched junction nucleotides: 10. CDR3 in amino acids: CASSQGPAGGIGDTQYF. CDR3 DNA sequence: TGTGCCAGCAGCCAAGGCCCAGCGGGGGGAATTGGAGATACGCAGTATTTT.

J is TRBJ2-7 and V is TRBV28; possible D gene TRBD2, 5 bases. From germline, CDR1 is MDHEN and CDR2 SYDVKM. V lost 7 bases to trimming and J lost 0 bases, with 13 bases between them. CDR3 length: 14 amino acids. The CDR3 loop reads CASMSARDSYEQYF. The CDR3 coding sequence is TGTGCCAGCATGAGCGCACGGGACTCCTACGAGCAGTACTTC.